This passage covers 21 T cell receptor beta chains from one sample sequenced in a study of T cells in Graves' hyperthyroidism and ophthalmopathy. RNA transcripts were the template for amplifying TCR beta CDR3 regions. The TCR CDR3 first-round RT-PCR relied on the HTBI primer set. TCRdb fed the multiplex PCR reads into MiXCR, producing one record per CDR3 protein. The sample has 500,000 to 750,000 distinct CDR3 sequences; more than 45% are singletons. The sequencing sample was made of peripheral blood or thyroid tissue (not recorded which). The receptors shown here come from a woman aged 18-29 years with Graves' hyperthyroidism.

The V gene is TRBV7-3, the J gene TRBJ2-6, with 8 positions matching TRBD1. The junction had 9 bases not matched to a gene; V was cut back by 5 bases and J by 0 bases. This CDR3 has 18 residues. CDR1 SGHTA and CDR2 FQGTGA come from the germline V gene. CDR3 region: CASSLQAGGGSGANVLTF. DNA for the CDR3: TGTGCCAGCAGCCTACAGGCAGGGGGCGGCTCTGGGGCCAACGTCCTGACTTTC.

This clonotype appeared a single time. The rearrangement joins TRBV12-3 or TRBV12-4 to TRBJ2-3; 12 positions agree with TRBD2. The DNA end lines up better with TRBJ2-7; the J call may be wrong. There are 18 residues in the CDR3. CDR3 in DNA: TGTGCCAGCAGTTTAGGGACTAGCGGGACGCGCAGCACAGATACGCAGTACTTC. Translation gives CASSLGTSGTRSTDTQYF.

This clonotype was found many times. The chain employs TRBV10-3 and TRBJ1-5, with unresolved D. Trimming took 6 bases from V and 0 from J, leaving 6 bases between them. This CDR3 comprises 13 residues. Looked up from germline, CDR1 is ENHRY and CDR2 is SYGVKD. The CDR3 reads CAISGSSNQPQHF. Written as DNA, the CDR3 is TGTGCCATCAGCGGGAGTAGCAATCAGCCCCAGCATTTT.

This clonotype was found many times. This chain connects TRBV6-2 or TRBV6-3 to TRBJ2-7, with 7 bases identical to TRBD1. The germline CDR1 and CDR2 sequences are MNHEY and SVGEGT. This CDR3 comprises 15 residues. Unmatched junction bases numbered 5, after V lost 2 bases and J lost 1 base. CDR3 residues: CASSYKAGGSYEQYF. For the CDR3, the DNA is TGTGCCAGCAGTTACAAGGCAGGGGGATCCTACGAGCAGTACTTC.

CDR3 loop: CASRWTSGGYTF. CDR3 coding DNA: TGTGCCAGCAGGTGGACTAGCGGGGGCTACACCTTC. The rearrangement uses TRBV2 and TRBJ1-2; D not resolved. This CDR3 is 12 amino acids long. V lost 6 bases and J 8 bases, leaving 13 bases between the germline ends. CDR1 SNHLY and CDR2 FYNNEI come from the germline V gene.

The table lists this clonotype with many counts. The V call is TRBV4-1, the J call TRBJ2-7, with D maybe TRBD1 (5 bases). V lost 0 bases to trimming and J lost 3 bases, with 12 bases between them. Germline V gene sequence: CDR1 MGHRA, CDR2 YSYEKL. The CDR3 covers 15 residues. The CDR3 DNA reads as TGCGCCAGCAGCCAAGATCTCCAGGGTGGCTACGAGCAGTACTTC. Its protein product is CASSQDLQGGYEQYF.

The chain is built from TRBV7-2 and TRBJ2-1, with D tentatively TRBD1 or TRBD2 (6 bases each). The CDR3 covers 13 residues. Trimming left V 5 bases short and J 8 bases short, with 13 bases between. CDR1 is SGHTA, CDR2 FQGNSA, per germline. CDR3 nucleotide sequence: TGTGCCAGCAGCCTAGGAGGGGGACATGAGCAGTTCTTC. It encodes CASSLGGGHEQFF.

This chain links TRBV5-1 with TRBJ1-2; the match to TRBD1 covers 7 bases. CDR3 length equals 14 residues. With V trimmed by 3 bases and J by 6 bases, 8 bases remained unmatched. Per the germline V gene, CDR1 is SGHRS and CDR2 is YFSETQ. The CDR3 bases are TGCGCCAGCAGCTACGTGGGAGGGGGCGATGGCTACACCTTC. Its protein is CASSYVGGGDGYTF.

The chain has TRBV20-1 and TRBJ2-7; TRBD2 matches 9 bases. Germline assignment: CDR1 DFQATT and CDR2 SNEGSKA (reference sequence). Losses at the gene ends were 0 bases for V and 6 bases for J; bases not matched to a gene: 3. CDR3 length: 13 residues. The CDR3 coding sequence is TGCAGTGCTAGAGATAGCGGGAGTTTCGAGCAGTACTTC. Its protein product is CSARDSGSFEQYF.

This clonotype was observed many times. The chain links TRBV5-1 to TRBJ2-7; tentatively, D is TRBD1 or TRBD2 (5 bases each). The CDR3 spans 14 residues. CDR1 and CDR2 from the germline V gene are SGHRS and YFSETQ. V lost 3 bases and J lost 9, with 19 bases in between. The CDR3: CASSWGTSTTLQYF. The CDR3 DNA is TGCGCCAGCAGCTGGGGGACGAGTACGACTTTGCAGTACTTC.

This chain links TRBV2 with TRBJ1-2; D is ambiguous. From germline, CDR1 is SNHLY and CDR2 FYNNEI. CDR3 length: 12 residues. Trimming removed 7 bases at V and 11 bases at J, with 17 bases between. CDR3 sequence reads: CASTTSGRVYTF. The CDR3 DNA reads TGTGCCAGCACCACTAGCGGGAGAGTGTACACCTTC.

The rearrangement links TRBV20-1 to TRBJ2-5; D is undetermined. Germline CDR1 is DFQATT and CDR2 is SNEGSKA (reference sequence). Trimming took off 6 bases at V and 9 bases at J, with 8 bases between the two ends. There are 9 residues in the CDR3. In DNA, the CDR3 is TGCAGTGCCCACGAGGCCCAGTACTTC. Translating gives CSAHEAQYF.

On this clonotype itself: The junction differs from germline at one of its ends, possibly a read error. This chain links TRBV7-6 with TRBJ2-6; 7 bases line up with TRBD1. CDR3 length: 16 amino acids. Germline V gives CDR1 SGHVS, CDR2 FNYEAQ. CDR3: CATSNPPGMRGRSEAF. The CDR3 DNA follows: TGTGCCACCAGCAATCCCCCCGGGATGAGGGGGCGTTCTGAAGCTTTC.

The sample holds many counts of this clonotype. The chain recombines TRBV9 with TRBJ1-5; possibly TRBD1 for D (6 bases). Per the germline V gene, CDR1 is SGDLS and CDR2 is YYNGEE. The CDR3 runs 14 residues. Between the trimmed V and J ends, which lost 3 bases and 4 bases, there was a span of 11 bases. CDR3 nucleotides: TGTGCCAGCAGCGAGGGGGGCCAGAATCAGCCCCAGCATTTT. It encodes CASSEGGQNQPQHF.

The rearrangement joins TRBV20-1 to TRBJ1-1; D possibly corresponds to TRBD1 (6 bases). The CDR3 runs to 16 residues. Trimming removed 2 bases from V and 1 base from J, with 17 bases in between. The V gene's germline CDR1 is DFQATT and CDR2 SNEGSKA (reference sequence). CDR3 loop: CSARQPTGLENTEAFF. The CDR3, as DNA: TGCAGTGCTAGACAGCCTACAGGGCTGGAGAACACTGAAGCTTTCTTT.

This clonotype was counted at least ten times. The chain links TRBV7-2 to TRBJ2-3; no definite D call. The V and J ends lost 1 base and 6 bases respectively, with 5 bases between them. The CDR3 contains 12 residues. Germline CDR1 and CDR2: SGHTA and FQGNSA. The CDR3: CASSLGRDTQYF. In nucleotides, the CDR3 is TGTGCCAGCAGCTTAGGGCGGGATACGCAGTATTTT.

This clonotype was seen at least ten times. The chain uses TRBV5-5 and TRBJ2-5; D tentatively reads TRBD1 or TRBD2 (5 bases each). Trimming removed 0 bases from V and 3 bases from J, with 9 bases in between. Germline lookup yields CDR1 SGHKS and CDR2 YYEKEE (reference sequence). The CDR3 loop spans 14 amino acids. In DNA form, the CDR3 reads TGTGCCAGCAGCTTGGAATGGGGGAAAGAGACCCAGTACTTC. Its protein product is CASSLEWGKETQYF. The full variable domain, its missing parts supplied by reference TRBV5-5 and TRBJ2-5, is DAGVTQSPTHLIKTRGQQVTLRCSPISGHKSVSWYQQVLGQGPQFIFQYYEKEERGRGNFPDRFSARQFPNYSSELNVNALLLGDSALYLCASSLEWGKETQYFGPGTRLLVL.

The chain employs TRBV20-1 and TRBJ1-2, with 8 bases aligning to TRBD1. This CDR3 is 11 amino acids long. V lost 8 bases to trimming and J lost 7 bases; unmatched junction nucleotides: 6. Germline loops: CDR1 DFQATT, CDR2 SNEGSKA (reference sequence). The chain's CDR3 is CSYGQGSGYTF. As DNA, the CDR3 is TGCAGTTACGGACAGGGCAGTGGCTACACCTTC.

In this sample, this clonotype turned up once. V usage is TRBV29-1 and J usage is TRBJ2-2, with 7 bases aligning to TRBD1. V shed 8 bases and J 5 bases; nucleotides not matched to a gene: 5. Germline assignment: CDR1 SQVTM and CDR2 ANQGSEA. The CDR3 spans 12 residues. The CDR3: CSSMTGTGELFF. CDR3 nucleotides: TGCAGCTCAATGACAGGGACCGGGGAGCTGTTTTTT.

This clonotype was found many times. The rearrangement uses TRBV10-3 and TRBJ2-7, with TRBD2 identical over 7 bases. CDR1 ENHRY and CDR2 SYGVKD come from the germline V gene. This CDR3 region has 14 residues. With V trimmed by 6 bases and J by 0 bases, 5 bases remained unmatched. The CDR3, as DNA: TGTGCCATCAGAGAGAGCGGGGACTCCTACGAGCAGTACTTC. Translated: CAIRESGDSYEQYF.

The chain uses TRBV20-1 and TRBJ2-3, with 8 bases lining up with TRBD2. The CDR3 runs to 14 residues. Unmatched junction bases numbered 11, after V lost 6 bases and J lost 6 bases. Germline V CDR1 and CDR2: DFQATT, SNEGSKA (reference sequence). The CDR3 DNA reads as TGCAGTGCCAACCCAGCGGGAGCCGGGGATACGCAGTATTTT. It codes for CSANPAGAGDTQYF.